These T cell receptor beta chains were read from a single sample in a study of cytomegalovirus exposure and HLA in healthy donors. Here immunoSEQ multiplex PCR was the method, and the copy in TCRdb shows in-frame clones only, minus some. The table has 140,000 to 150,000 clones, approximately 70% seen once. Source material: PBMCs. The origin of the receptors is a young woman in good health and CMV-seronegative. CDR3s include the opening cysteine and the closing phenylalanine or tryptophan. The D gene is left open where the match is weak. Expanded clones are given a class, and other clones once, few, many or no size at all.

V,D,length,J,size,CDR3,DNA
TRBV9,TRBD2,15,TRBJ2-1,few,CASSVGGLAGDEQFF,TGTGCCAGCAGCGTCGGGGGACTAGCGGGCGATGAGCAGTTCTTC
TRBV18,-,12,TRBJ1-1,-,CASSPPTVEAFF,TGTGCCAGCTCACCACCGACAGTGGAAGCTTTCTTT
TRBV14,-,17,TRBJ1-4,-,CASSRSRRDRGHEKLFF,TGTGCCAGCAGCCGATCAAGAAGAGATAGGGGCCATGAAAAACTGTTTTTT
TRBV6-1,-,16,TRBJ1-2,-,CASSEAWGYVDYGYTF,TGTGCCAGCAGTGAAGCGTGGGGCTATGTTGACTATGGCTACACCTTC
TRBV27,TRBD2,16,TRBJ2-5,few,CASSWTSGRVLETQYF,TGTGCCAGCAGTTGGACTAGCGGGAGGGTCTTGGAGACCCAGTACTTC
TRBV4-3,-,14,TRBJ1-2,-,CASSRRQENVGYTF,TGCGCCAGCAGCCGAAGACAGGAAAACGTTGGCTACACCTTC
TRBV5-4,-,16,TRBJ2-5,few,CASSSRGQWASETQYF,TGTGCCAGCAGCTCCAGGGGCCAGTGGGCCTCCGAGACCCAGTACTTC
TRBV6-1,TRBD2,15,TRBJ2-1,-,CASSGQKRGNNEQFF,TGTGCCAGCAGCGGCCAGAAGCGGGGCAACAATGAGCAGTTCTTC
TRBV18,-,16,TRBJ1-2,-,CASSPPRAHINYGYTF,TGTGCCAGCTCACCACCGAGGGCTCATATTAACTATGGCTACACCTTC
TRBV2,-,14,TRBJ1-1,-,CASRGARWNTEAFF,TGTGCCAGCAGGGGGGCACGATGGAACACTGAAGCTTTCTTT
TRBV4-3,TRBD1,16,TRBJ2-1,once,CASSHKWDSNYNEQFF,TGCGCCAGCAGCCACAAATGGGACAGCAACTACAATGAGCAGTTCTTC
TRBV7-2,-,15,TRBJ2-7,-,CASSSRDTPTGEQYF,TGTGCCAGCAGCTCGAGGGACACACCCACGGGGGAGCAGTACTTC
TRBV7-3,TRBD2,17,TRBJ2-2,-,CASSPLAGGSDTGELFF,TGTGCCAGCAGCCCGCTAGCGGGGGGAAGTGACACCGGGGAGCTGTTTTTT
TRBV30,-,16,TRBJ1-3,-,CAWSVGRVSSGNTIYF,TGTGCCTGGAGTGTAGGGCGGGTCTCAAGTGGAAACACCATATATTTT
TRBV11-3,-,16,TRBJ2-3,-,CASSPRIQGRADTQYF,TGTGCCAGCAGCCCTCGGATACAGGGAAGGGCAGATACGCAGTATTTT
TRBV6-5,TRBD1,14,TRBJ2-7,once,CASSYQGGTYEQYF,TGTGCCAGCAGTTACCAAGGGGGCACATACGAGCAGTACTTC
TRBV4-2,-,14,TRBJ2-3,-,CASSQGTGRSAQYF,TGTGCCAGCAGCCAGGGGACTGGCCGTAGTGCGCAGTATTTT
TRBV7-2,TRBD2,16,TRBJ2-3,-,CASSRGASGRTDTQYF,TGTGCCAGCAGCCGCGGCGCTAGCGGGCGCACAGATACGCAGTATTTT
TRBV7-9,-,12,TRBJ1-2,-,CASSERSSGYTF,TGTGCCAGCAGCGAGAGATCTTCCGGCTACACCTTC
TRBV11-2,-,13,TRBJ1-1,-,CASNLRGNTEAFF,TGTGCCAGCAACCTCAGGGGGAACACTGAAGCTTTCTTT
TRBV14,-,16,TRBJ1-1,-,CASSQDKGTWNTEAFF,TGTGCCAGCAGCCAAGATAAAGGGACATGGAACACTGAAGCTTTCTTT
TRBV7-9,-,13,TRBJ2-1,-,CASRGLEYNEQFF,TGTGCCAGCAGGGGACTCGAATACAATGAGCAGTTCTTC
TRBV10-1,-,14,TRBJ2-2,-,CASSESLYTGELFF,TGCGCCAGCAGTGAGTCTTTATACACCGGGGAGCTGTTTTTT
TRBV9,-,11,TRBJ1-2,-,CASSRQNQYTF,TGTGCCAGCAGCCGACAGAATCAGTACACCTTC
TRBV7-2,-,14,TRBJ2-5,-,CASSLASSQETQYF,TGTGCCAGCAGCTTAGCCTCCTCCCAAGAGACCCAGTACTTC
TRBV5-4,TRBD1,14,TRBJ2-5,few,CASSQQGATETQYF,TGTGCCAGCAGTCAACAGGGGGCTACAGAGACCCAGTACTTC
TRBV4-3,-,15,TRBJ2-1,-,CASSLTETGNNEQFF,TGCGCCAGCAGCCTAACCGAAACAGGGAACAATGAGCAGTTCTTC
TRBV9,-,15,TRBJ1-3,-,CASSPRASSGNTIYF,TGTGCCAGCAGCCCGCGGGCCTCGAGTGGAAACACCATATATTTT
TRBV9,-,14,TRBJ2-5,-,CASSEEGRVETQYF,TGTGCCAGCAGCGAAGAGGGTCGGGTAGAGACCCAGTACTTC
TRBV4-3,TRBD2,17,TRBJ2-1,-,CASSQDSSGRGVGEQFF,TGCGCCAGCAGCCAAGATAGTAGCGGGAGGGGGGTTGGGGAGCAGTTCTTC
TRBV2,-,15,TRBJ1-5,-,CASRLEGLSNQPQHF,TGTGCCAGCAGATTGGAGGGGCTGAGCAATCAGCCCCAGCATTTT
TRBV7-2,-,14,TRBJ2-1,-,CASSLRPRGDEQFF,TGTGCCAGCAGCTTACGGCCGCGCGGCGATGAGCAGTTCTTC
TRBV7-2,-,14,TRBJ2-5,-,CASSPPGLEETQYF,TGTGCCAGCAGTCCTCCAGGGCTGGAAGAGACCCAGTACTTC
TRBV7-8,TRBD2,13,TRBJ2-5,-,CASSLQREGTQYF,TGTGCCAGCAGCTTGCAGCGGGAAGGGACCCAGTACTTC
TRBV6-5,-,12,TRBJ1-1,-,CASSRGGAEAFF,TGTGCCAGCAGCCGAGGAGGGGCTGAAGCTTTCTTT
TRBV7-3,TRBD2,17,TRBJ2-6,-,CASSLTTAGAGANVLTF,TGTGCCAGCAGCTTAACGACTGCGGGGGCTGGGGCCAACGTCCTGACTTTC
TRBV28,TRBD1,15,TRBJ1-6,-,CASSPDRGANSPLHF,TGTGCCAGCAGTCCCGACAGGGGTGCCAATTCACCCCTCCACTTT
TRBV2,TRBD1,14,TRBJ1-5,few,CASSGTGGNQPQHF,TGTGCCAGCAGTGGGACAGGGGGTAATCAGCCCCAGCATTTT
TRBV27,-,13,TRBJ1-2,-,CASSGPFNYGYTF,TGTGCCAGCAGTGGGCCCTTTAACTATGGCTACACCTTC
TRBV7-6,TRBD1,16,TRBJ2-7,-,CASSLRTGGGSYEQYF,TGTGCCAGCAGCCTCCGGACAGGGGGAGGTAGCTACGAGCAGTACTTC
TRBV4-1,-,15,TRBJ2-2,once,CASSQVSGNTGELFF,TGCGCCAGCAGCCAAGTATCCGGGAACACCGGGGAGCTGTTTTTT
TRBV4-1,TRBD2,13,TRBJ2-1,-,CASRLAEYNEQFF,TGCGCCAGTCGACTAGCGGAATACAATGAGCAGTTCTTC
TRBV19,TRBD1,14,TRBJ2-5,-,CASRATGGVETQYF,TGTGCCAGTAGGGCGACAGGGGGCGTAGAGACCCAGTACTTC
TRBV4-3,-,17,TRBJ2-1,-,CASSQDLIPSVRNEQFF,TGCGCCAGCAGCCAAGATCTTATCCCTAGCGTCCGCAATGAGCAGTTCTTC
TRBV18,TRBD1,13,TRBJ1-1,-,CASSRGQGNEAFF,TGTGCCAGCTCACGGGGACAGGGGAATGAAGCTTTCTTT